In its sample, the clone carrying this T cell receptor beta chain was seen a few times. Its target is not known. CDR1 is SGHTA and CDR2 is FQGNSA in the germline V gene. With V trimmed by 5 bases and J by 8 bases, 14 bases remained unmatched. The CDR3 covers 16 residues. This entry is derived from a study of T cells in tuberculosis. Tuberculin skin test and IGRA determined adolescents' latent tuberculosis status at entry. Whole-study findings and limits: The TCR-beta difference was not significant; alpha differences partly reflected length. Active tuberculosis TCR-alpha repertoires lay closer to GMM-specific TCRs than IGRA-negative controls, suggesting clonal expansion.

Measured with immunoSEQ multiplex PCR; TCRdb has only the in-frame clones, and not every one. Here the sample spans about 20,000 clones, around 91% being singletons. Sequencing was done on a sample of PBMCs. This sequence originates from a donor between 10 and 29 years old with latent tuberculosis or without tuberculosis infection. The chain employs TRBV7-2 and TRBJ1-4; TRBD1 matches 7 bases. CDR3 protein: CASSRGSQGKGEKLFF. The CDR3 region has the DNA TGTGCCAGCAGCCGGGGGTCACAGGGGAAGGGAGAAAAACTGTTTTTT.